The 18 T cell receptor beta chains reported below all come from one sample, sequenced in a study of a mutant IDH1 vaccine in newly diagnosed glioma. The method was immunoSEQ multiplex PCR; TCRdb's version includes in-frame clones alone and lacks a portion of them. This sample has about 88,000 clones, with roughly 82% found just once. The time point: baseline, week 1 (first vaccination visit). The sample's treatment: pre-vaccination baseline after standard-of-care therapy. The sequencing used PBMCs, collected from a glioma patient treated with radiotherapy, temozolomide or both. These receptors were collected from a middle-aged man with glioma. Some clones in this sample may be carry-over from other donors' samples.

The rearrangement joins TRBV28 to TRBJ1-1; 9 bases are shared with TRBD1. CDR1 MDHEN and CDR2 SYDVKM come from the germline V gene. The CDR3 spans 15 residues. V was clipped by 4 bases and J by 3 bases; unmatched bases: 6. DNA for the CDR3: TGTGCCAGCAGTTCAACCGGACAGGGGCACACTGAAGCTTTCTTT. Its translation is CASSSTGQGHTEAFF.

This chain uses TRBV6-5 with TRBJ2-7; D is unresolved. The germline CDR1 and CDR2 sequences are MNHEY and SVGAGI. Trimming removed 5 bases from V and 1 base from J, with 6 bases in between. The CDR3 spans 12 residues. The CDR3 reads CASSSNSYEQYF. The CDR3 bases are TGTGCCAGCAGTAGTAATTCCTACGAGCAGTACTTC.

This sequence joins TRBV5-1 and TRBJ1-6, with D perhaps TRBD1 (5 bases). The CDR3 is 15 residues long. Deletions cut 4 bases from V and 4 bases from J, with 12 bases between. The germline V gene has CDR1 SGHRS and CDR2 YFSETQ. The CDR3 DNA is TGCGCCAGCAGCCCCTCTCAGGGTTATAATTCACCCCTCCACTTT. As protein: CASSPSQGYNSPLHF.

V gene TRBV5-1 combines with J gene TRBJ1-1; D ambiguous. The CDR3 covers 15 residues. From germline, CDR1 is SGHRS and CDR2 YFSETQ. V lost 3 bases and J lost 0, with 12 bases in between. The CDR3 bases are TGCGCCAGCAGCTCGGAGGGTTTATTGAACACTGAAGCTTTCTTT. Its protein is CASSSEGLLNTEAFF.

The chain carries TRBV5-1 and TRBJ1-1, with 7 bases matching TRBD1. J lost 4 bases, V lost 4 bases, and 10 bases had no gene match. The CDR3 covers 15 residues. Per germline, CDR1 SGHRS and CDR2 YFSETQ. The CDR3 reads CASSMPTGKPTEAFF. The CDR3, as DNA: TGCGCCAGCAGCATGCCGACAGGGAAACCCACTGAAGCTTTCTTT.

The gene calls are TRBV5-4 and TRBJ2-7, with TRBD2 identical over 7 bases. In germline, CDR1 is SGHNT, CDR2 YYREEE (reference sequence). The CDR3 is made up of 17 amino acids. The ends lost 4 bases at V and 0 bases at J; junction bases unmatched: 13. CDR3 nucleotide sequence: TGTGCCAGCAGCCAATCGGTGGGGGGGAGGGCCTCCTACGAGCAGTACTTC. Its translation: CASSQSVGGRASYEQYF.

The rearrangement joins TRBV2 to TRBJ2-5; TRBD2 matches at 8 bases. The V segment lost 7 bases and the J segment 4 bases; nucleotides outside the gene matches: 8. The CDR3 is 14 residues long. In germline, CDR1 is SNHLY, CDR2 FYNNEI. The CDR3 here is CASKGLVVGETQYF. CDR3 nucleotide sequence: TGTGCCAGCAAGGGACTAGTCGTGGGAGAGACCCAGTACTTC.

V usage is TRBV5-8 and J usage is TRBJ1-2; 7 bases fit TRBD1. V trimming: 2 bases; J trimming: 5 bases; junction bases outside the gene matches: 15. In germline, CDR1 is SGHTS, CDR2 YDEGEE. The CDR3 length is 17 residues. The CDR3 nucleotides are TGTGCCAGCAGCTTACCAGGACAGGAAAGGGAGAGATATGGCTACACCTTC. This gives the protein CASSLPGQERERYGYTF.

The sample holds a few counts of this clone. The CDR3 region has the DNA TGTGCCAGCAGTGAGTGGGTACCTATGAACACTGAAGCTTTCTTT. Its protein is CASSEWVPMNTEAFF. The chain is built from TRBV2 and TRBJ1-1; D is ambiguous. The CDR3 extends over 15 amino acids. CDR1 and CDR2 (germline): SNHLY, FYNNEI. Deletions cut 3 bases from V and 0 bases from J, with 11 bases between.

The chain couples TRBV29-1 to TRBJ2-7; possible D gene TRBD2, 6 bases. The CDR3 consists of 14 residues. The V and J ends lost 7 bases and 2 bases respectively, with 18 bases between them. Germline V gene data show CDR1 as SQVTM and CDR2 as ANQGSEA. The CDR3 is CSASRDFRPYEQYF. DNA for the CDR3: TGCAGCGCCTCGCGGGACTTCAGGCCCTACGAGCAGTACTTC.

The genes are TRBV9 and TRBJ1-4, with D possibly TRBD1 on 5 matching bases. Trimming took off 3 bases at V and 2 bases at J, with 11 bases between the two ends. Germline CDR1 reads SGDLS; CDR2 reads YYNGEE. The CDR3 sequence is 15 residues long. The CDR3 DNA reads as TGTGCCAGCAGCGAAGGGACTGCTACTAATGAAAAACTGTTTTTT. Translated: CASSEGTATNEKLFF. The complete variable domain, with remaining parts taken from reference TRBV9 and TRBJ1-4, reads DSGVTQTPKHLITATGQRVTLRCSPRSGDLSVYWYQQSLDQGLQFLIQYYNGEERAKGNILERFSAQQFPDLHSELNLSSLELGDSALYFCASSEGTATNEKLFFGSGTQLSVL.

The chain recombines TRBV6-5 with TRBJ2-7; 9 bases are a match to TRBD1. V shed 0 bases, J shed 2 bases, and the junction held 2 bases outside the gene matches. Per the germline V gene, CDR1 is MNHEY and CDR2 is SVGAGI. The CDR3 loop spans 15 amino acids. DNA of the CDR3: TGTGCCAGCAGTTACTCCGGGACAGGGACCTACGAGCAGTACTTC. Translated: CASSYSGTGTYEQYF.

This chain connects TRBV10-2 to TRBJ2-7; tentative D call: TRBD2 (5 bases). The germline gives CDR1 WSHSY, CDR2 SAAADI. Between the trimmed V and J ends, which lost 4 bases and 3 bases, there was a span of 19 bases. This CDR3 spans 16 amino acids. DNA of the CDR3: TGCGCCAGCAGTGGGGGAAGGACGAGACTAATCTACGAGCAGTACTTC. Translation gives CASSGGRTRLIYEQYF.

The rearrangement links TRBV4-1 to TRBJ2-6; TRBD1 is a possible D gene (5 bases). V dropped 4 bases and J dropped 0 bases, with 16 bases sitting between them. The CDR3 totals 18 residues. The V gene's germline CDR1 is MGHRA and CDR2 YSYEKL. The CDR3 bases are TGCGCCAGCAGCCGAACAGGCATCCCACTCTCTGGGGCCAACGTCCTGACTTTC. Protein product: CASSRTGIPLSGANVLTF.

This chain joins TRBV9 and TRBJ2-3; 7 bases line up with TRBD1. Germline lookup yields CDR1 SGDLS and CDR2 YYNGEE. The CDR3 length is 16 residues. After removal of 0 bases from V and 2 bases from J, the junction contained 6 bases not matched to a gene. This CDR3 is CASSVGSGTATDTQYF. CDR3 DNA: TGTGCCAGCAGCGTAGGGTCCGGGACAGCCACAGATACGCAGTATTTT.

The rearrangement links TRBV10-2 to TRBJ1-2; TRBD1 matches at 7 bases. Unmatched junction bases numbered 13, after V lost 6 bases and J lost 3 bases. This CDR3 region has 16 residues. Per germline, CDR1 WSHSY and CDR2 SAAADI. The CDR3 protein is CASSETGKVGYYGYTF. In DNA form, the CDR3 reads TGCGCCAGCAGCGAGACAGGGAAAGTGGGATACTATGGCTACACCTTC.

The chain employs TRBV2 and TRBJ2-7, with D possibly being TRBD2 (5 bases). The germline V gene has CDR1 SNHLY and CDR2 FYNNEI. The CDR3 is 14 residues long. Trimming stripped 8 bases from V and 0 bases from J, with 14 bases between. The CDR3 loop reads CASSGGRPSYEQYF. In DNA form, the CDR3 reads TGTGCCAGCTCCGGAGGTAGGCCCTCCTACGAGCAGTACTTC.

The chain carries TRBV6-5 and TRBJ2-6, with D unclear. Germline V lookup: CDR1 MNHEY, CDR2 SVGAGI. This CDR3 spans 16 amino acids. V lost 4 bases and J lost 0, with 10 bases in between. This CDR3 is CASSSRPASGANVLTF. The CDR3 region has the DNA TGTGCCAGCAGTTCCAGACCCGCCTCTGGGGCCAACGTCCTGACTTTC.